A single sample gave rise to the 16 T cell receptor beta chains below, sequenced in a study of blood T cells in healthy people across ages. Using a J-beta primer mix together with a sample-barcoded 5' primer, a second PCR was run for roughly 6 to 12 cycles. Each CDR3 protein is one row after TCRdb ran MiXCR on the 5' RACE reads. The sample contains over 700,000 distinct CDR3 sequences, just under 25% of which appear only once. This same sample was also taken into another study, of T cells of mothers and their children.

The sample was blood. All receptors come from a boy aged 5-17 years in good health.

The gene calls are TRBV29-1 and TRBJ2-5; 8 nucleotides align to TRBD2. TRBJ2-7 matches the DNA end more closely, so the J call is doubtful. This CDR3 has 15 amino acids. Germline CDR1 reads SQVTM; CDR2 reads ANQGSEA. The CDR3 region has the DNA TGCAGCGTCGTACCGGGACTAGTCGGGCCCTACGAGCAGTACTTC. As protein: CSVVPGLVGPYEQYF.

This clonotype has just a few counts. The V call is TRBV28, the J call TRBJ1-5; weak D call: TRBD1 (5 bases). Trimming removed 6 bases at V and 7 bases at J, with 16 bases between. Germline CDR1 MDHEN, CDR2 SYDVKM. CDR3 length equals 14 residues. This CDR3 is CASSPMGHGQPQHF. In DNA, the CDR3 is TGTGCCAGCAGCCCCATGGGGCATGGACAGCCCCAGCATTTT.

This clonotype was found many times. V usage is TRBV9 and J usage is TRBJ2-1; 11 bases agree with TRBD2. This CDR3 spans 15 amino acids. Germline lookup yields CDR1 SGDLS and CDR2 YYNGEE. Trimming took 3 bases from V and 4 from J; bases not matched to a gene: 3. CDR3 residues: CASSATSGGYNEQFF. The CDR3 bases are TGTGCCAGCAGCGCTACTAGCGGGGGTTACAATGAGCAGTTCTTC. The whole variable domain, filled in from reference TRBV9 and TRBJ2-1, reads DSGVTQTPKHLITATGQRVTLRCSPRSGDLSVYWYQQSLDQGLQFLIQYYNGEERAKGNILERFSAQQFPDLHSELNLSSLELGDSALYFCASSATSGGYNEQFFGPGTRLTVL.

In regard to this clonotype: The junction shows a germline mismatch at one end, possibly a read error. The chain has TRBV3-1 and TRBJ2-1; D call uncertain. The CDR3 consists of 13 residues. From germline, CDR1 is LGHDT and CDR2 YNNKEL (reference sequence). The CDR3 is CASSPSPHNEQFF. For the CDR3, the DNA is TGTGCCAGCAGCCCCTCTCCCCACAACGAGCAGTTCTTC.

This clonotype has just a few counts. The chain couples TRBV19 to TRBJ2-4; D possibly matches TRBD1 or TRBD2 (5 bases each). Trimming removed 6 bases from V and 1 base from J, with 13 bases in between. The germline CDR1 and CDR2 sequences are LNHDA and SQIVND (reference sequence). This CDR3 is 15 amino acids long. In DNA, the CDR3 is TGTGCCAGTAGCCGCCTCGAGGGGGCCAAAAACATTCAGTACTTC. As protein: CASSRLEGAKNIQYF.

There are a few counts of this clonotype. The chain is built from TRBV7-2 and TRBJ2-3; TRBD2 aligns across 13 bases. Germline CDR1 and CDR2: SGHTA and FQGNSA. The CDR3 is 18 amino acids. Trimming took 2 bases from V and 6 from J; bases not matched to a gene: 11. This CDR3 is CASSLRAFGLAGEDTQYF. CDR3 nucleotides: TGTGCCAGCAGCTTACGGGCCTTCGGACTAGCGGGAGAGGATACGCAGTATTTT.

The chain couples TRBV12-3 or TRBV12-4 to TRBJ2-7; D is unresolved. The CDR3 totals 11 residues. V lost 1 base, J lost 7 bases, and 5 bases lay in between. CDR3 DNA sequence: TGTGCCAGCAGTTTAGTACTTGAGCAGTACTTC. Protein product: CASSLVLEQYF.

The gene calls are TRBV16 and TRBJ1-4, with D maybe TRBD1 (5 bases). Germline loops: CDR1 KGHSY, CDR2 FQNENV. This CDR3 contains 15 residues. V was pared by 3 bases and J by 7 bases, with 15 bases between. The CDR3 bases are TGTGCCAGCAGCCATATCTTGGACACATCTGAAAAACTGTTTTTT. Its translation is CASSHILDTSEKLFF.

This clonotype was observed a handful of times. The J gene is TRBJ1-2, the V gene TRBV7-9, with TRBD1 identical over 9 bases. Losses at the gene ends were 5 bases for V and 7 bases for J; bases not matched to a gene: 14. The CDR3 spans 16 residues. In germline, CDR1 is SEHNR, CDR2 FQNEAQ (reference sequence). In DNA, the CDR3 is TGTGCCAGCAGCGACCCGACAGGACAGGGGATATCTGGCTACACCTTC. Translated: CASSDPTGQGISGYTF.

This clonotype came up a few times. This chain joins TRBV11-2 and TRBJ2-5, with 8 bases lining up with TRBD2. The CDR3 is made up of 17 amino acids. Unmatched junction bases numbered 9, after V lost 1 base and J lost 2 bases. Germline CDR1 and CDR2: SGHAT and FQNNGV. The CDR3 coding sequence is TGTGCCAGCAGCTTAGGGGGTAGCGGGGACATACAAGAGACCCAGTACTTC. Translation gives CASSLGGSGDIQETQYF.

This clonotype was recorded a few times. The chain carries TRBV5-6 and TRBJ1-2; 8 bases map to TRBD1. V was pared by 2 bases and J by 7 bases, with 7 bases of the junction left unmatched. Germline V CDR1 and CDR2: SGHDT, YYEEEE. The CDR3 extends over 14 amino acids. The CDR3 here is CASSFGAGGSGYTF. CDR3 bases: TGTGCCAGCAGCTTTGGGGCAGGGGGCTCTGGCTACACCTTC.

This chain links TRBV5-5 with TRBJ2-7; 9 positions agree with TRBD1. The CDR3 loop spans 15 amino acids. Germline V gene lookup returns CDR1 SGHKS and CDR2 YYEKEE (reference sequence). The V gene end was trimmed by 2 bases and the J gene end by 5 bases; junction bases not matched to a gene: 8. The CDR3 DNA follows: TGTGCCAGCAGCTTTATAGGACAGGGGACCCACGAGCAGTACTTC. It is translated as CASSFIGQGTHEQYF.

This clonotype has more than one count but fewer than ten. The junction departs from germline at one end; a sequencing error may be responsible. The rearrangement links TRBV5-1 to TRBJ1-1; TRBD1 is a possible D gene (5 bases). This CDR3 comprises 18 residues. The germline V gene has CDR1 SGHRS and CDR2 YFSETQ. Here the CDR3 reads CASSSSGRGSVMNTEAFF. The CDR3 bases are TGCGCCAGTAGCTCGTCCGGGAGGGGCTCTGTGATGAACACTGAAGCTTTCTTT.

V usage is TRBV29-1 and J usage is TRBJ1-2; D is uncertain. The CDR3 extends over 9 amino acids. The V end lost 6 bases, the J end lost 8 bases, and 7 bases lay between the germline ends. Germline assignment: CDR1 SQVTM and CDR2 ANQGSEA. The CDR3: CSVRPGYTF. The CDR3 DNA is TGCAGCGTCCGACCAGGCTACACCTTC.

This clonotype has more than one count but fewer than ten. The CDR3 nucleotides are TGCGCCAGCAGCCAAGAGTCCCCAGGTTCCTACAATGAGCAGTTCTTC. Translated, it gives CASSQESPGSYNEQFF. V and J are TRBV4-1 and TRBJ2-1; D is uncertain. CDR1 is MGHRA and CDR2 is YSYEKL in the germline V gene. The germline V and J ends were trimmed by 0 bases and 1 base, with 10 bases remaining between them. The CDR3 is made up of 16 amino acids.

This clonotype has a single count. The V gene is TRBV12-5, the J gene TRBJ2-3; 7 bases align to TRBD2. This CDR3 has 15 residues. Trimming removed 0 bases from V and 1 base from J; junction bases left unmatched: 1. Germline lookup yields CDR1 LGHNT and CDR2 FRNRAP. The CDR3 DNA reads as TGTGCTAGTGGTTTGGTAAGCGGGGGCACAGATACGCAGTATTTT. Encoded protein: CASGLVSGGTDTQYF.